This T cell receptor beta chain was recovered during a study of vaccination effects on CD4 cells after COVID-19 (dated by TCRdb to 2021 to 2024). Some background on the complete study: Each participant got two doses of an mRNA SARS-CoV-2 vaccine, either BNT162b2 or mRNA-1273. In a couple of convalescent patients, pre-vaccine samples were collected 16 days and one week ahead of the first dose, 142 and 148 days after COVID-19 diagnosis. The study compared SARS-CoV-2 spike-specific CD4+ TCR repertoires before and after mRNA vaccination in COVID-19 convalescent patients and infection-naive vaccine recipients. A total of nine to ten COVID-19 convalescent patients and several SARS-CoV-2-naive healthy vaccine recipients were included in the full study. The Oncomine TCR Beta short-read assay on an Illumina iSeq 100 was used to sequence cultures from other donors in the study.

The library came from the immunoSEQ multiplex PCR assay. DNA from the cultured and isolated CD4+ T cells underwent TCR beta CDR3 sequencing. Under the source paper's analysis protocol: Non-productive TCR sequences were removed and reads were trimmed to the CDR3 region, keeping CDR3s of at least 7 amino acids. The MANAFEST web app was used to pick out antigen-specific clonotypes by comparing their expansion in peptide wells with that in reference cultures. Positive clones required FDR<0.05 expansion versus reference and all other wells, odds ratio above 5, and frequency above 0.1% in two replicate wells. A clonotype was defined as cross-reactive if the clonotype was significantly expanded both in SARS-CoV-2 spike wells and in at least one common cold coronavirus spike condition. Levenshtein distance calculated with the stringdist R package was used to assess CDR3 similarity, and unrooted trees were constructed with ape in R 3.6.1. Held by TCRdb, this immuneACCESS table contains in-frame sequences only and omits some clones. Under half of the omission traces to an unresolved V gene where checked; the cause of the rest is unknown. For V, J and clone size, that table is used; D and trimming come from the DNA. The sample table shows about 20,000 clones, and around 74% are seen once. Together, the top ten hold 35% to 40% of the sample.

This clone occurred a few times. No cognate antigen has been identified for it. The record has no base qualities; no much larger clone is one base away. General conclusions and limits of the study: Clones induced by infection and clones induced by vaccination both contracted markedly at late timepoints after vaccination, which fits with T cell responses waning over time. In convalescent patients, the post-vaccine spike-reactive repertoire was composed mainly of new vaccine-induced clones that were largely distinct from infection-induced clones. Limitations of the study were the small number of convalescent patients and the absence of early post-infection timepoints.

In the ViraFEST assay, PBMC were stimulated with viral peptide pools, and TCR sequencing was then used to find antigen-specific CD4+ T cell clonotypes based on their expansion. After about 10 days of culture, CD4+ T cells were isolated with the EasySep CD4+ T cell isolation kit. Convalescent patients had PCR-confirmed SARS-CoV-2 infection between March and December 2020, before Alpha, Beta and Delta variants emerged in the United States. Some 2 million PBMC per well were cultured in IMDM with about 5.1% human AB serum, roughly 11 IU/ml IL-2 and gentamicin, plus 10 ug/ml peptides. On days 3 and 7, half of the culture medium was replaced with fresh IL-2-containing medium. Unless otherwise noted, each peptide stimulation condition was cultured in triplicate wells. PBMC were separated from whole blood using Ficoll-Paque Plus gradient centrifugation and were then either cryopreserved at -140C or used fresh. Genomic DNA was extracted from cultured CD4+ T cells with the QIAamp micro DNA kit.

The germline V gene encodes CDR1 SNHLY and CDR2 FYNNEI. There are 14 amino acids in the CDR3, from cysteine to phenylalanine inclusive. Just the 42-base CDR3 DNA is kept, in frame starting at base 1. The germline ends are 6 bases apart after V is trimmed by 1 base and J by 0 bases. This specimen consisted of CD4+ T cells from PBMCs cultured with a peptide pool, obtained before COVID-19 vaccination. Recombination joined TRBV2 with TRBJ1-2; too little of a D gene remains to name it. The clonotype originates from a human donor who had a prior SARS-CoV-2 infection. The CDR3 protein sequence reads: CASSEVGSNYGYTF. Here is the DNA: TGTGCCAGCAGTGAAGTCGGATCTAACTATGGCTACACCTTC.